A selection of T cell receptor beta chains follows, all from one sample in a study of healthy donors' naive CD4 and CD8 T cells. One entry per CDR3 protein, called by TCRdb with MiXCR from the reads. The top ten hold roughly 2.4% of the sample, which has 150,000 to 200,000 distinct CDR3 sequences, about 76% seen once. Sequenced: naive CD4+ and CD8+ T cells sorted from blood, pooled from several donors. The source of these receptors is a pool of human donors in good health; the sample pools cells from several healthy donors. CDR3s leave out the opening cysteine and the closing phenylalanine or tryptophan. Each record gives: J gene, V gene, CDR3 protein.

j_call: TRBJ2-7
v_call: TRBV11-1
cdr3_aa: ASSLDRSYEQY

j_call: TRBJ2-2
v_call: TRBV6-1
cdr3_aa: ASSESAPDTGELF

j_call: TRBJ2-7
v_call: TRBV27
cdr3_aa: ASHMGTSGRNSYEQY

j_call: TRBJ1-1
v_call: TRBV29-1
cdr3_aa: SVEVLGNTEAF

j_call: TRBJ2-2
v_call: TRBV29-1
cdr3_aa: SVELRGQATGELF

j_call: TRBJ2-1
v_call: TRBV30
cdr3_aa: AWSSGTGSNEQF

j_call: TRBJ2-1
v_call: TRBV27
cdr3_aa: ASTSGGSSYNEQF

j_call: TRBJ2-5
v_call: TRBV29-1
cdr3_aa: SVIIGMETQY

j_call: TRBJ2-1
v_call: TRBV5-5
cdr3_aa: ASSLTDNEQF

j_call: TRBJ2-1
v_call: TRBV24-1
cdr3_aa: ATSDSLTSGMWSEQF

j_call: TRBJ1-1
v_call: TRBV19
cdr3_aa: ASSMSRRNTEAF

j_call: TRBJ2-1
v_call: TRBV5-5
cdr3_aa: ASSFGTRGEQF

j_call: TRBJ1-1
v_call: TRBV12-3/TRBV12-4
cdr3_aa: ASSLGNEAF

j_call: TRBJ1-1
v_call: TRBV29-1
cdr3_aa: SDRTASNTEAF

j_call: TRBJ1-2
v_call: TRBV19
cdr3_aa: ASTPGRDGYT

j_call: TRBJ2-7
v_call: TRBV11-2
cdr3_aa: ASSLGGHEQY

j_call: TRBJ2-3
v_call: TRBV29-1
cdr3_aa: SVEDGLVQGAADTQY

j_call: TRBJ2-7
v_call: TRBV12-3/TRBV12-4
cdr3_aa: ASSLDLDYEQY

j_call: TRBJ2-7
v_call: TRBV29-1
cdr3_aa: SVEADSYEQY

j_call: TRBJ2-5
v_call: TRBV20-1
cdr3_aa: SFLAGGGQETQY

j_call: TRBJ2-5
v_call: TRBV6-5
cdr3_aa: ASSYTTAQEAQY

j_call: TRBJ2-7
v_call: TRBV6-5
cdr3_aa: ASSYGWRSSEQY

j_call: TRBJ1-1
v_call: TRBV19
cdr3_aa: ASTGPGAVTEAF

j_call: TRBJ2-3
v_call: TRBV21-1
cdr3_aa: ASSRGYYKTDTQY

j_call: TRBJ2-5
v_call: TRBV20-1
cdr3_aa: SASDFETQY

j_call: TRBJ2-7
v_call: TRBV6-5
cdr3_aa: ASSLSGPTYEQY

j_call: TRBJ1-5
v_call: TRBV19
cdr3_aa: ASSIIRTVNQPQH

j_call: TRBJ2-2
v_call: TRBV10-3
cdr3_aa: AIRTSAGELF

j_call: TRBJ1-6
v_call: TRBV12-5
cdr3_aa: ASGLYSTGTVNSPLH

j_call: TRBJ1-1
v_call: TRBV19
cdr3_aa: ASGKNLESATEAF

j_call: TRBJ1-1
v_call: TRBV6-5
cdr3_aa: ASSYSYGGDVENTEAF

j_call: TRBJ2-2
v_call: TRBV27
cdr3_aa: ASSGSGRNTGELF

j_call: TRBJ2-1
v_call: TRBV29-1
cdr3_aa: SVERAPGGYNEQF

j_call: TRBJ1-1
v_call: TRBV29-1
cdr3_aa: SAGTANTEAF

j_call: TRBJ1-6
v_call: TRBV28
cdr3_aa: ASSLIRFDSPLH

j_call: TRBJ1-5
v_call: TRBV29-1
cdr3_aa: SVVTADSNQPQH

j_call: TRBJ1-1
v_call: TRBV30
cdr3_aa: AWNGMGTVNTEAF

j_call: TRBJ1-5
v_call: TRBV6-1
cdr3_aa: ATHGSNQPQH

j_call: TRBJ2-4
v_call: TRBV19
cdr3_aa: ASSIARGNIQY

j_call: TRBJ1-2
v_call: TRBV19
cdr3_aa: ASTPAPGHGYT

j_call: TRBJ2-7
v_call: TRBV10-3
cdr3_aa: AISEGLAGGPYEQY

j_call: TRBJ2-7
v_call: TRBV4-3
cdr3_aa: ASSQEDRGGYEQY

j_call: TRBJ2-1
v_call: TRBV7-8
cdr3_aa: ASSLAGHNNEQF

j_call: TRBJ2-1
v_call: TRBV6-5
cdr3_aa: ASSYSGLAGDDEQF

j_call: TRBJ2-7
v_call: TRBV19
cdr3_aa: ASSIRGYEQY

j_call: TRBJ2-5
v_call: TRBV12-3/TRBV12-4
cdr3_aa: ASSVTGSDQETQY

j_call: TRBJ1-5
v_call: TRBV6-2/TRBV6-3
cdr3_aa: ASRLQGRQPQH

j_call: TRBJ2-7
v_call: TRBV29-1
cdr3_aa: SVVVQGDLYEQY

j_call: TRBJ1-1
v_call: TRBV6-5
cdr3_aa: ASARGRGTEAF

j_call: TRBJ2-5
v_call: TRBV4-1
cdr3_aa: ASSRTGLETQY

j_call: TRBJ2-7
v_call: TRBV6-1
cdr3_aa: ATSQTSGVYEQY

j_call: TRBJ1-5
v_call: TRBV30
cdr3_aa: AWSQDSSNQPQH

j_call: TRBJ2-1
v_call: TRBV19
cdr3_aa: ASSISGGNYNEQF

j_call: TRBJ2-7
v_call: TRBV29-1
cdr3_aa: SASGTGAYEQY

j_call: TRBJ2-7
v_call: TRBV11-2
cdr3_aa: ASSHRDSRSYEQY

j_call: TRBJ2-7
v_call: TRBV6-6
cdr3_aa: ASSHQGQGPAYEQY

j_call: TRBJ1-4
v_call: TRBV19
cdr3_aa: ASSIEGGKLF

j_call: TRBJ1-5
v_call: TRBV7-8
cdr3_aa: ASSLRLAGLNQPQH

j_call: TRBJ1-2
v_call: TRBV5-4
cdr3_aa: ASSQDRNYGYT

j_call: TRBJ2-7
v_call: TRBV2
cdr3_aa: ASSVGLDSSEQY